This is a list of T cell receptor beta chains from one sample in a study of T cell responses to AZD1222 COVID-19 vaccine. This table comes from immunoSEQ multiplex PCR, and its TCRdb copy is limited to in-frame clones, with some not included. The repertoire holds about 140,000 clones, 80% to 95% seen once, with about 5% in the top ten. This sample comprised peripheral blood, obtained on day 0 of AZD1222 vaccination. These receptor sequences come from an adult in good health. Both conserved end residues are part of each CDR3. A D gene is named only where the DNA matches it firmly. A row's size may be missing; if present it is once, few, many or a size class.

v_call: TRBV19; clone_size: .; d_call: TRBD2; j_call: TRBJ2-1; cdr3_aa: CASRFELAGGKEQFF
v_call: TRBV3-1/TRBV3-2; clone_size: .; d_call: TRBD2; j_call: TRBJ2-7; cdr3_aa: CASSQSGRAYGQYF
v_call: TRBV19; clone_size: few; d_call: .; j_call: TRBJ1-5; cdr3_aa: CASSMLGEYQPQHF
v_call: TRBV6-5; clone_size: .; d_call: TRBD1; j_call: TRBJ2-3; cdr3_aa: CASITGGISDTQYF
v_call: TRBV27; clone_size: .; d_call: TRBD1; j_call: TRBJ1-6; cdr3_aa: CASGTGVSPLHF
v_call: TRBV7-8; clone_size: .; d_call: .; j_call: TRBJ1-1; cdr3_aa: CASSLLMATEAFF
v_call: TRBV6-5; clone_size: .; d_call: .; j_call: TRBJ1-3; cdr3_aa: CASIGGFGNTIYF
v_call: TRBV27; clone_size: once; d_call: .; j_call: TRBJ2-1; cdr3_aa: CASSLRPYNEQFF
v_call: TRBV19; clone_size: .; d_call: TRBD1; j_call: TRBJ1-1; cdr3_aa: CASSNQGELGDTEAFF
v_call: TRBV3-1/TRBV3-2; clone_size: .; d_call: TRBD1; j_call: TRBJ1-6; cdr3_aa: CASSQGQYNSPLHF
v_call: TRBV19; clone_size: .; d_call: .; j_call: TRBJ2-1; cdr3_aa: CASSMVRSSYNEQFF
v_call: TRBV6-1; clone_size: .; d_call: .; j_call: TRBJ1-2; cdr3_aa: CASSDVGDGNYGYTF
v_call: TRBV11-3; clone_size: .; d_call: .; j_call: TRBJ2-7; cdr3_aa: CASSPRRGAYEQYF
v_call: TRBV7-7; clone_size: few; d_call: TRBD2; j_call: TRBJ2-1; cdr3_aa: CASSSQTSGSLDEQFF
v_call: TRBV3-1/TRBV3-2; clone_size: .; d_call: .; j_call: TRBJ2-1; cdr3_aa: CASSQNRLSGPLDEQFF
v_call: TRBV5-1; clone_size: .; d_call: .; j_call: TRBJ2-5; cdr3_aa: CASSLALGAGETQYF
v_call: TRBV28; clone_size: once; d_call: .; j_call: TRBJ2-7; cdr3_aa: CASSTSGDSYEQYF
v_call: TRBV5-4; clone_size: few; d_call: TRBD2; j_call: TRBJ2-1; cdr3_aa: CASSSAGTSYEQFF
v_call: TRBV7-8; clone_size: .; d_call: .; j_call: TRBJ2-1; cdr3_aa: CASRGFGDFREQFF
v_call: TRBV2; clone_size: .; d_call: TRBD1; j_call: TRBJ2-7; cdr3_aa: CASEQGEDYEQYF
v_call: TRBV19; clone_size: .; d_call: TRBD1; j_call: TRBJ2-5; cdr3_aa: CASSISWGQSGQETQYF
v_call: TRBV6-1; clone_size: .; d_call: .; j_call: TRBJ1-1; cdr3_aa: CASSERPGAGGTEAFF
v_call: TRBV10-1; clone_size: .; d_call: .; j_call: TRBJ2-2; cdr3_aa: CASSAGGAPTGELFF
v_call: TRBV11-2; clone_size: .; d_call: TRBD1; j_call: TRBJ2-7; cdr3_aa: CASSLGTGIYEQYF
v_call: TRBV12-3/TRBV12-4; clone_size: .; d_call: .; j_call: TRBJ1-1; cdr3_aa: CASSPNWNTEAFF
v_call: TRBV7-2; clone_size: .; d_call: TRBD2; j_call: TRBJ2-1; cdr3_aa: CASSFGRGGLNEQFF
v_call: TRBV6-5; clone_size: .; d_call: .; j_call: TRBJ2-7; cdr3_aa: CASTPLALLSYEQYF